This entry lists 2 T cell receptor beta chains sequenced from one sample in a study of T cells in Graves' hyperthyroidism and ophthalmopathy. There were TCR beta CDR3 regions amplified from RNA transcripts. TCR CDR3 underwent first-round RT-PCR with the HTBI primer set. Via MiXCR, TCRdb re-called the multiplex PCR reads, giving one row per CDR3 protein. Of more than 300,000 distinct CDR3 sequences listed, approximately 13% are singletons. The sample taken for sequencing was blood. The receptors here all came from a woman aged 30 to 39 with Graves' hyperthyroidism.

This clonotype showed up many times. The CDR3: CATTNLGQNNQPQHF. The DNA of the CDR3 is TGTGCCACCACAAATTTGGGACAGAACAATCAGCCCCAGCATTTT. The chain combines TRBV28 with TRBJ1-5, with 7 bases aligning to TRBD1. This CDR3 is built from 15 residues. Germline V gives CDR1 MDHEN, CDR2 SYDVKM. V shed 10 bases and J 3 bases; nucleotides not matched to a gene: 12.

This clonotype was detected ten times or more. The V and J genes are TRBV18 and TRBJ1-1; D uncertain. Trimming took 2 bases from V and 0 from J, leaving 10 bases between them. Germline V gives CDR1 KGHSH, CDR2 LQKENI. This CDR3 is 15 amino acids long. CDR3 coding DNA: TGTGCCAGCTCACCAGAGGTGAGAATGAACACTGAAGCTTTCTTT. Translated, it gives CASSPEVRMNTEAFF.